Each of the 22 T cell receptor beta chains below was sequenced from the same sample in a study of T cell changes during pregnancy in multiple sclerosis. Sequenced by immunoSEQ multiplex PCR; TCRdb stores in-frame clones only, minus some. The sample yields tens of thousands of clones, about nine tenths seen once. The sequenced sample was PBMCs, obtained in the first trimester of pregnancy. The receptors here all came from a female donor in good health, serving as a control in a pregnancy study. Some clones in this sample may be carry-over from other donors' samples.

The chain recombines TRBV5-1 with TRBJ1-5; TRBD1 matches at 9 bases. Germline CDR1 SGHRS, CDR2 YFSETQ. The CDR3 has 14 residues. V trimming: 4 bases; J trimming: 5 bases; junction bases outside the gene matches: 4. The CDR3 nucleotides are TGCGCCAGCAGCCCGGACAGGGGTGATCAGCCCCAGCATTTT. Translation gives CASSPDRGDQPQHF.

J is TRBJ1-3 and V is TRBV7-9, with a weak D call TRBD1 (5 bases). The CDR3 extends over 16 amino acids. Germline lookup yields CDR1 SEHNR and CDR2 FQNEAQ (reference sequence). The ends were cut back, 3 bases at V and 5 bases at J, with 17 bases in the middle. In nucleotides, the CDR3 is TGTGCCAGCAGCTTGGGGACTCGGGGCATTAGAAACACCATATATTTT. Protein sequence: CASSLGTRGIRNTIYF. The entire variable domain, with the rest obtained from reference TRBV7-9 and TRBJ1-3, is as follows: DTGVSQNPRHKITKRGQNVTFRCDPISEHNRLYWYRQTLGQGPEFLTYFQNEAQLEKSRLLSDRFSAERPKGSFSTLEIQRTEQGDSAMYLCASSLGTRGIRNTIYFGEGSWLTVV.

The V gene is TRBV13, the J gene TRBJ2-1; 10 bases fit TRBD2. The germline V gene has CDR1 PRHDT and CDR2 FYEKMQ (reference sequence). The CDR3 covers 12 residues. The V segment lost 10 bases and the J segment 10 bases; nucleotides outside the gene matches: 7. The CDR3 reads CATSSGSREQFF. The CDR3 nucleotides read TGTGCCACCTCTAGCGGGAGCAGGGAGCAGTTCTTC.

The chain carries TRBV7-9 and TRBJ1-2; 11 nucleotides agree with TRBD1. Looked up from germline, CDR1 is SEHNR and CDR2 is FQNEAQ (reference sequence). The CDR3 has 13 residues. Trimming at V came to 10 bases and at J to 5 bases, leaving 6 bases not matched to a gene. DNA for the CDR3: TGTGCCACTCCGGGACAGGGGGTTTATGGCTACACCTTC. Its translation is CATPGQGVYGYTF.

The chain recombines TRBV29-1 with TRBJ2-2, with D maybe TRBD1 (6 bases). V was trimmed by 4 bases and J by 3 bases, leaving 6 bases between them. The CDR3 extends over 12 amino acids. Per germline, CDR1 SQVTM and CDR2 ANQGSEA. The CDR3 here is CSVGTDTGELFF. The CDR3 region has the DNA TGCAGCGTTGGGACAGACACCGGGGAGCTGTTTTTT.

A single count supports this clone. CDR3 residues: CASSLGLAGGETQYF. CDR3 in DNA: TGTGCCAGCAGCCTGGGACTAGCGGGAGGCGAGACCCAGTACTTC. V and J are TRBV5-4 and TRBJ2-5; 15 nucleotides agree with TRBD2. V gave up 4 bases and J gave up 5 bases; unmatched junction bases: 3. The germline V gene encodes CDR1 SGHNT and CDR2 YYREEE (reference sequence). The CDR3 has 15 residues.

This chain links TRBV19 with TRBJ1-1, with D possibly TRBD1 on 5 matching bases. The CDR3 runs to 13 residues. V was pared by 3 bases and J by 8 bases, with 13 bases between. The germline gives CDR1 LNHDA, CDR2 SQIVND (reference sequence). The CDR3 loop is CASSIRGVGEAFF. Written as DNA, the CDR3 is TGTGCCAGTAGTATTAGGGGTGTGGGGGAAGCTTTCTTT. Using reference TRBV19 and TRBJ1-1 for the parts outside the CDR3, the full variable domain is DGGITQSPKYLFRKEGQNVTLSCEQNLNHDAMYWYRQDPGQGLRLIYYSQIVNDFQKGDIAEGYSVSREKKESFPLTVTSAQKNPTAFYLCASSIRGVGEAFFGQGTRLTVV.

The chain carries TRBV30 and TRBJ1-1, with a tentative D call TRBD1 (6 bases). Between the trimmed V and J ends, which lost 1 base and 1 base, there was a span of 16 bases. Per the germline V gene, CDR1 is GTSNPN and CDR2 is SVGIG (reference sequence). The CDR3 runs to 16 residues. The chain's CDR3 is CAWSAYSTQGNTEAFF. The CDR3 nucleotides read TGTGCCTGGAGTGCCTATAGCACACAGGGGAACACTGAAGCTTTCTTT.

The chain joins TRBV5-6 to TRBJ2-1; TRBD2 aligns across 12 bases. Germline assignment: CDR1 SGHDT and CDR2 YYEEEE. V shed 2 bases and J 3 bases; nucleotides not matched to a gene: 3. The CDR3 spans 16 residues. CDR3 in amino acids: CASSFGLAGNYNEQFF. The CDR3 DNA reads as TGTGCCAGCAGCTTTGGACTAGCGGGAAACTACAATGAGCAGTTCTTC.

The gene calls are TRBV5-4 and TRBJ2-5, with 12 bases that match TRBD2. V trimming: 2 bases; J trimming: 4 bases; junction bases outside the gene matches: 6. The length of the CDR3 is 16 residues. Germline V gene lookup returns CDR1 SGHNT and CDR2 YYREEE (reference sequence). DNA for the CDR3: TGTGCCAGCAGCTTAAGACTAGCGGGAGTATCAGAGACCCAGTACTTC. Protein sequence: CASSLRLAGVSETQYF.

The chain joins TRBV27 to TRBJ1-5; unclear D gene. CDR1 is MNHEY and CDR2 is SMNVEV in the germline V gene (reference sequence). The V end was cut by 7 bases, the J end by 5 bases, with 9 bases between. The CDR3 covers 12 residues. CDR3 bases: TGTGCCAGCAAATGGGGAGATCAGCCCCAGCATTTT. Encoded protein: CASKWGDQPQHF.

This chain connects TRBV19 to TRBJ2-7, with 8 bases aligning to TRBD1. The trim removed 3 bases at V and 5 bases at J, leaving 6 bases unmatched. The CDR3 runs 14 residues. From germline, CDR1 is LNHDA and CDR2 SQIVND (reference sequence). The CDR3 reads CASSIGQGANEQYF. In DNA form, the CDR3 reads TGTGCCAGTAGTATTGGGCAGGGGGCCAACGAGCAGTACTTC.

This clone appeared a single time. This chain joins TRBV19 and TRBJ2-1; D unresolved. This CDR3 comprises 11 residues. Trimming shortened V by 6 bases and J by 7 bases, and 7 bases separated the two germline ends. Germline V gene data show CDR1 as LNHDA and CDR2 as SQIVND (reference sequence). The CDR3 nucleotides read TGTGCCAGTAGGGTAGAGAATGAGCAGTTCTTC. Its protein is CASRVENEQFF.

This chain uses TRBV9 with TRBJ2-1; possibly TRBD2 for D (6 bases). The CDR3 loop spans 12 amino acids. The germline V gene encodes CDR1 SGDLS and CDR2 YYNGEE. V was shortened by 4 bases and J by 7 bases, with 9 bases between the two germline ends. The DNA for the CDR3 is TGTGCCAGCAGCCCCGGACTAAATGAGCAGTTCTTC. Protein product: CASSPGLNEQFF.

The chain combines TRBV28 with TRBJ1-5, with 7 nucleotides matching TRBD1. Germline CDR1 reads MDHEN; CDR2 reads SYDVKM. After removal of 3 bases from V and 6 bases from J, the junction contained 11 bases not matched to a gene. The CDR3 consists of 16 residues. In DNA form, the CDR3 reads TGTGCCAGCAGTTTGAGAGGAAGGAGGGGGCTTCAGCCCCAGCATTTT. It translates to CASSLRGRRGLQPQHF. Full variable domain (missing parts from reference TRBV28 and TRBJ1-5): DVKVTQSSRYLVKRTGEKVFLECVQDMDHENMFWYRQDPGLGLRLIYFSYDVKMKEKGDIPEGYSVSREKKERFSLILESASTNQTSMYLCASSLRGRRGLQPQHFGDGTRLSIL.

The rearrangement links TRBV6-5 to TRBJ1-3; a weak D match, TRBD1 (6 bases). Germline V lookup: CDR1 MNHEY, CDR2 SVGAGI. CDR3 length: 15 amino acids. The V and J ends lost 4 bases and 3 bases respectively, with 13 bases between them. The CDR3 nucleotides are TGTGCCAGCAGTTCGACAGGCAGGGATGGAAACACCATATATTTT. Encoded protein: CASSSTGRDGNTIYF.

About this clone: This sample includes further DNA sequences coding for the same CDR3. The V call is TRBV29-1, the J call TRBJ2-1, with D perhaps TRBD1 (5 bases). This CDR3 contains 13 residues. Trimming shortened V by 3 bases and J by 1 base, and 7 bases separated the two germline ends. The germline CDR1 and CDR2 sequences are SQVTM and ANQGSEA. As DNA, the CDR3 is TGCAGCGTTGAGGACACATCCTACAATGAGCAGTTCTTC. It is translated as CSVEDTSYNEQFF.

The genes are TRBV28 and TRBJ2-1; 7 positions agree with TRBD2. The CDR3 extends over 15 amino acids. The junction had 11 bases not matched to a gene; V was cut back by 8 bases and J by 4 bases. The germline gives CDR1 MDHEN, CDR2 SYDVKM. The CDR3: CASGGSGVVYNEQFF. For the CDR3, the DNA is TGTGCCAGCGGCGGGAGTGGGGTGGTTTACAATGAGCAGTTCTTC.

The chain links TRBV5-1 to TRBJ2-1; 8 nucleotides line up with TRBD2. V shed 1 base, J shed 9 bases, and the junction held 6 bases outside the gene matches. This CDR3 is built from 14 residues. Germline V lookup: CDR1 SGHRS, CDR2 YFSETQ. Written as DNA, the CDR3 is TGCGCCAGCAGCTTGCCGGGGGGGCATGGTGAGCAGTTCTTC. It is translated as CASSLPGGHGEQFF.

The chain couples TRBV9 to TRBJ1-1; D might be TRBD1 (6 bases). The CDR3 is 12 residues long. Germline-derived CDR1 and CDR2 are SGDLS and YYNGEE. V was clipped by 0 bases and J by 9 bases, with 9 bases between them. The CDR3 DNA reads TGTGCCAGCAGCGTAGTCCAGGGGCAAGCTTTCTTT. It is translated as CASSVVQGQAFF.

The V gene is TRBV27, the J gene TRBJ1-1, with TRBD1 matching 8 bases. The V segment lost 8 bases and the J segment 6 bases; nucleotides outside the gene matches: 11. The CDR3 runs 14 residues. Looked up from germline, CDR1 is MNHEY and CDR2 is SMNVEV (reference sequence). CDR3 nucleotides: TGTGCCAGCGGAATGACAGGGGTTACACCTGAAGCTTTCTTT. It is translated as CASGMTGVTPEAFF.

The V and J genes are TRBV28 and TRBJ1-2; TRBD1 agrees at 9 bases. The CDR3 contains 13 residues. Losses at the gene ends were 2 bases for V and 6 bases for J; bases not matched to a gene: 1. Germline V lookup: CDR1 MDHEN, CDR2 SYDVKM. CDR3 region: CASSLGTGNGYTF. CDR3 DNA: TGTGCCAGCAGTTTAGGGACAGGGAATGGCTACACCTTC.